This is a list of T cell receptor beta chains from one sample in a study of blood T cell repertoires in COVID-19. Profiled with immunoSEQ multiplex PCR; TCRdb holds only in-frame clones, not every one. Among about 84,000 clones, approximately 86% were seen once, and the ten largest hold 0.95% to 1.5%. The sample was peripheral blood. These receptors were obtained from a man older than 75 with active or convalescent COVID-19. The CDR3 runs from the conserved cysteine through the conserved F or W. Fields, in order: clone size, V gene, D gene, J gene, CDR3 protein, CDR3 DNA. A D gene is named only where the DNA matches it firmly. Clone size is not always given. Where it is, it says once, few, many or a class for expanded clones.

>few|TRBV5-4|NA|TRBJ2-2
CASSLESRVGTGELFF
TGTGCCAGCAGCTTGGAGAGCAGGGTGGGGACCGGGGAGCTGTTTTTT
>few|TRBV4-3|TRBD2|TRBJ2-1
CASSRIAGQEVNEQFF
TGCGCCAGCAGCCGGATAGCGGGCCAGGAGGTCAATGAGCAGTTCTTC
>NA|TRBV15|NA|TRBJ2-7
CATSRDHSYEQYF
TGTGCCACCAGCAGAGATCATAGTTACGAGCAGTACTTC
>NA|TRBV5-1|NA|TRBJ1-2
CASSLVSGARGYTF
TGCGCCAGCAGCTTGGTTTCAGGGGCCAGAGGCTACACCTTC
>NA|TRBV11-2|NA|TRBJ1-5
CASSLAGSRSNQPQHF
TGTGCCAGCAGCTTAGCAGGGTCCAGGAGCAATCAGCCCCAGCATTTT
>NA|TRBV14|TRBD2|TRBJ2-1
CASSQLKRGVLDEQFF
TGTGCCAGCAGCCAACTAAAGCGGGGGGTTTTGGATGAGCAGTTCTTC
>NA|TRBV28|NA|TRBJ1-3
CASMTDSGNTIYF
TGTGCCAGCATGACTGACTCTGGAAACACCATATATTTT
>once|TRBV27|TRBD1|TRBJ1-6
CASRQGTPGALHF
TGTGCCAGCAGACAGGGGACTCCGGGGGCCCTCCACTTT
>NA|TRBV9|TRBD2|TRBJ2-5
CASSPGLAEETQYF
TGTGCCAGCAGCCCAGGACTAGCGGAAGAGACCCAGTACTTC
>NA|TRBV19|TRBD2|TRBJ2-5
CASSTPGTREETQYF
TGTGCCAGTAGTACGCCCGGGACTAGGGAAGAGACCCAGTACTTC
>NA|TRBV3-1/TRBV3-2|TRBD1|TRBJ1-1
CASSIVRTGGTPEAFF
TGTGCCAGCAGCATAGTCCGGACAGGGGGCACCCCTGAAGCTTTCTTT
>NA|TRBV4-1|NA|TRBJ2-4
CASSQETGLKNIQYF
TGCGCCAGCAGCCAAGAGACAGGCCTCAAAAACATTCAGTACTTC
>NA|TRBV12-3/TRBV12-4|NA|TRBJ1-1
CASSLSGNTEAFF
TGTGCCAGCAGTTTATCGGGGAACACTGAAGCTTTCTTT
>few|TRBV27|NA|TRBJ2-7
CASSLLPQGPYEQYF
TGTGCCAGCAGTTTATTACCCCAGGGCCCCTACGAGCAGTACTTC
>NA|TRBV28|TRBD1|TRBJ1-3
CASSLSQGAYGNTIYF
TGTGCCAGCAGTTTGTCACAGGGGGCTTACGGAAACACCATATATTTT
>NA|TRBV19|TRBD1|TRBJ1-4
CASSTRQGLNEKLFF
TGTGCCAGTAGTACTCGACAGGGGCTTAATGAAAAACTGTTTTTT
>NA|TRBV19|TRBD1|TRBJ1-5
CASRKPTGDNQPQHF
TGTGCCAGTAGGAAACCTACAGGGGACAATCAGCCCCAGCATTTT
>NA|TRBV19|TRBD2|TRBJ2-1
CASTVGRAPYNEQFF
TGTGCCAGTACCGTCGGGAGGGCCCCCTACAATGAGCAGTTCTTC
>NA|TRBV5-1|TRBD1|TRBJ1-2
CASSPGQSLGGGYTF
TGCGCCAGCAGCCCGGGACAGAGTCTCGGGGGCGGCTACACCTTC
>NA|TRBV5-6|TRBD1|TRBJ2-3
CASSQGQVADTQYF
TGTGCCAGCAGCCAGGGACAGGTTGCAGATACGCAGTATTTT
>once|TRBV6-2/TRBV6-3|TRBD2|TRBJ2-1
CASSYTHGPSGSLDEQFF
TGTGCCAGCAGTTACACTCATGGCCCTAGCGGGAGTTTGGATGAGCAGTTCTTC
>NA|TRBV7-9|NA|TRBJ2-7
CASRRDNYEQYF
TGTGCCAGCAGAAGGGACAACTACGAGCAGTACTTC
>NA|TRBV18|NA|TRBJ2-2
CASSPPSLAQAGELFF
TGTGCCAGCTCACCCCCTTCTCTAGCGCAGGCCGGGGAGCTGTTTTTT
>NA|TRBV7-2|NA|TRBJ2-7
CASSMRQVPYEQYF
TGTGCCAGCAGCATGAGACAGGTCCCCTACGAGCAGTACTTC
>NA|TRBV4-1|NA|TRBJ1-1
CASSQGPGSNTEAFF
TGCGCCAGCAGCCAAGGTCCAGGGTCGAACACTGAAGCTTTCTTT
>NA|TRBV11-1|NA|TRBJ2-1
CASSSGTASGHEQFF
TGTGCCAGCAGCTCAGGGACTGCCTCAGGCCATGAGCAGTTCTTC
>NA|TRBV5-4|TRBD2|TRBJ2-7
CASSPAGAGAEGEQYF
TGTGCCAGCAGCCCCGCCGGGGCGGGAGCGGAGGGCGAGCAGTACTTC
>once|TRBV7-2|NA|TRBJ2-3
CASSLTTATQYF
TGTGCCAGCAGCTTAACCACAGCAACGCAGTATTTT
>NA|TRBV5-1|NA|TRBJ2-6
CASSSTERISGANVLTF
TGCGCCAGCAGCTCCACGGAGCGGATCTCTGGGGCCAACGTCCTGACTTTC
>NA|TRBV11-3|NA|TRBJ1-4
CASTITPTGIGLFF
TGTGCCAGCACCATAACGCCAACAGGGATAGGACTGTTTTTT
>NA|TRBV24-1|TRBD2|TRBJ2-5
CATSEGTSGRGETQYF
TGTGCCACCAGTGAAGGGACTAGCGGGAGGGGAGAGACCCAGTACTTC
>NA|TRBV3-1/TRBV3-2|TRBD1|TRBJ2-7
CASSHTMYRDSSYEQYF
TGTGCCAGCAGCCACACCATGTACCGGGACAGCTCCTACGAGCAGTACTTC
>NA|TRBV5-1|TRBD2|TRBJ2-3
CASSSLLAGGTDTQYF
TGCGCCAGCAGCTCGTTACTAGCGGGAGGCACAGATACGCAGTATTTT
>NA|TRBV6-5|TRBD2|TRBJ2-7
CASQFQKTSGYEQYF
TGTGCCAGCCAGTTCCAAAAGACTAGCGGCTACGAGCAGTACTTC
>NA|TRBV30|TRBD1|TRBJ2-7
CAWRETGYDEQYF
TGTGCCTGGAGGGAGACAGGGTATGACGAGCAGTACTTC
>NA|TRBV19|TRBD1|TRBJ2-7
CASSIRQGDIYEQYF
TGTGCCAGTAGTATACGACAGGGGGACATCTACGAGCAGTACTTC
>few|TRBV18|NA|TRBJ1-1
CASSPESYVSEAFF
TGTGCCAGCTCACCAGAGTCTTACGTTTCTGAAGCTTTCTTT
>NA|TRBV30|TRBD1|TRBJ1-2
CACMTGNNPGYTF
TGTGCCTGTATGACAGGGAACAACCCTGGCTACACCTTC
>NA|TRBV18|NA|TRBJ1-1
CASSQRGMNTEAFF
TGTGCCAGCTCACAACGAGGAATGAACACTGAAGCTTTCTTT
>few|TRBV5-1|NA|TRBJ1-2
CASSHDSNYGYTF
TGCGCCAGCAGCCATGACAGTAACTATGGCTACACCTTC